These 30 T cell receptor beta chains were sequenced from one sample in a study of OX40 agonist ivuxolimab in advanced cancers. Measured with immunoSEQ multiplex PCR; TCRdb has only the in-frame clones, and not every one. There are fewer than 100,000 clones in the sample; approximately 93% occur only once, and around 6% lies in the top ten. Sequences were derived from CD4+ or CD8+ T cells sorted from blood, sampled in a trial of the OX40 agonist ivuxolimab. Receptors originate from an adult with an advanced solid tumor such as melanoma, head and neck, liver or kidney cancer.

The chain has TRBV10-2 and TRBJ2-2, with a weak D call TRBD2 (5 bases). Germline CDR1 is WSHSY and CDR2 is SAAADI. Deletions cut 6 bases from V and 6 bases from J, with 5 bases between. This CDR3 is 11 amino acids long. The CDR3 sequence is CASRLAGELFF. The CDR3 coding sequence is TGCGCCAGCAGACTAGCCGGGGAGCTGTTTTTT.

The chain recombines TRBV19 with TRBJ1-1; 7 positions match TRBD1. V shed 3 bases and J 1 base; nucleotides not matched to a gene: 5. The germline CDR1 and CDR2 sequences are LNHDA and SQIVND (reference sequence). This CDR3 spans 15 amino acids. DNA of the CDR3: TGTGCCAGTAGTATCCGCGGGACAGCGAACACTGAAGCTTTCTTT. It is translated as CASSIRGTANTEAFF. The whole variable domain, remainder taken from reference TRBV19 and TRBJ1-1, is DGGITQSPKYLFRKEGQNVTLSCEQNLNHDAMYWYRQDPGQGLRLIYYSQIVNDFQKGDIAEGYSVSREKKESFPLTVTSAQKNPTAFYLCASSIRGTANTEAFFGQGTRLTVV.

This clone has just a few counts. The chain recombines TRBV29-1 with TRBJ1-2, with 9 positions matching TRBD1. The CDR3 contains 14 residues. V dropped 6 bases and J dropped 3; count of bases not matched to a gene: 8. CDR1 SQVTM and CDR2 ANQGSEA come from the germline V gene. The CDR3 DNA reads as TGCAGCGTAACCGGGACAGGGTTTGACTATGGCTACACCTTC. Protein product: CSVTGTGFDYGYTF.

This rearrangement joins TRBV6-6 to TRBJ1-1, with 7 bases identical to TRBD1. Germline V gives CDR1 MNHNY, CDR2 SVGAGI (reference sequence). V lost 2 bases, J lost 1 base, and 7 bases stayed unmatched. The CDR3 spans 16 residues. CDR3 DNA sequence: TGTGCCAGCAGTTACGCCCCGACAGGGAGGAACACTGAAGCTTTCTTT. It encodes CASSYAPTGRNTEAFF.

V is TRBV5-6 and J is TRBJ2-3, with unresolved D. There are 11 residues in the CDR3. In germline, CDR1 is SGHDT, CDR2 YYEEEE. The ends were cut back, 1 base at V and 6 bases at J, with 3 bases in the middle. The CDR3 loop reads CASSLIDTQYF. The CDR3 bases are TGTGCCAGCAGCTTGATCGATACGCAGTATTTT.

This clone was counted between two and nine times. The gene calls are TRBV5-6 and TRBJ1-2; 10 bases align to TRBD1. The trim removed 3 bases at V and 5 bases at J, leaving 4 bases unmatched. The V gene's germline CDR1 is SGHDT and CDR2 YYEEEE. The CDR3 runs 14 residues. This CDR3 reads CASSWGTGAYGYTF. CDR3 bases: TGTGCCAGCAGCTGGGGGACAGGGGCTTATGGCTACACCTTC. The entire variable domain, with the rest obtained from reference TRBV5-6 and TRBJ1-2, is as follows: DAGVTQSPTHLIKTRGQQVTLRCSPKSGHDTVSWYQQALGQGPQFIFQYYEEEERQRGNFPDRFSGHQFPNYSSELNVNALLLGDSALYLCASSWGTGAYGYTFGSGTRLTVV.

The sample holds one count of this clone. The rearrangement joins TRBV7-8 to TRBJ2-5; D unclear. The germline gives CDR1 SGHVS, CDR2 FQNEAQ. V lost 5 bases and J lost 5, with 6 bases in between. This CDR3 has 11 residues. This CDR3 reads CASSTRETQYF. CDR3 coding DNA: TGTGCCAGCAGCACACGGGAGACCCAGTACTTC.

The chain combines TRBV30 with TRBJ2-1, with D tentatively TRBD1 (5 bases). Deletions cut 2 bases from V and 4 bases from J, with 18 bases between. The CDR3 loop spans 16 amino acids. Germline V gene data show CDR1 as GTSNPN and CDR2 as SVGIG (reference sequence). The CDR3 loop is CAWSIRQGQGYNEQFF. The CDR3 nucleotides read TGTGCCTGGAGTATTCGGCAGGGCCAAGGGTACAATGAGCAGTTCTTC.

The chain links TRBV4-3 to TRBJ1-2; no firm D call. V lost 1 base, J lost 7 bases, and 10 bases lay in between. The V gene's germline CDR1 is LGHNA and CDR2 YSLEER. CDR3 length: 13 amino acids. The CDR3 nucleotides are TGCGCCAGCAGCCAAGTAGGTCGAAGTGGCTACACCTTC. Encoded protein: CASSQVGRSGYTF.

V is TRBV12-5 and J is TRBJ2-7; no firm D call. Trimming left V 3 bases short and J 6 bases short, with 6 bases between. The CDR3 loop spans 11 amino acids. Looked up from germline, CDR1 is LGHNT and CDR2 is FRNRAP. The CDR3, as DNA: TGTGCTAGTGGTTTTCCCCCCGAGCAGTACTTC. It is translated as CASGFPPEQYF. The whole variable domain, filled in from reference TRBV12-5 and TRBJ2-7, reads DARVTQTPRHKVTEMGQEVTMRCQPILGHNTVFWYRQTMMQGLELLAYFRNRAPLDDSGMPKDRFSAEMPDATLATLKIQPSEPRDSAVYFCASGFPPEQYFGPGTRLTVT.

Only a few counts were recorded for this clone. The chain joins TRBV5-1 to TRBJ1-1, with D perhaps TRBD1 (6 bases). With 7 bases removed from V and 5 bases from J, the gap between germline ends came to 9 bases. Germline CDR1 reads SGHRS; CDR2 reads YFSETQ. CDR3 length: 11 amino acids. The CDR3 region is CASLQGTEAFF. The CDR3 DNA follows: TGCGCCAGCCTACAGGGTACTGAAGCTTTCTTT.

This clone appeared a few times. The genes are TRBV25-1 and TRBJ1-5; D is undetermined. Germline V lookup: CDR1 MGHDK, CDR2 SYGVNS. The CDR3 length is 12 residues. With 3 bases removed from V and 5 bases from J, the gap between germline ends came to 5 bases. The DNA of the CDR3 is TGTGCCAGCAGTGATTCAGATCAGCCCCAGCATTTT. Amino acids: CASSDSDQPQHF.

The genes are TRBV27 and TRBJ2-2, with TRBD2 matching 13 bases. The CDR3 is made up of 16 amino acids. V was clipped by 5 bases and J by 5 bases; unmatched bases: 5. CDR1 MNHEY and CDR2 SMNVEV come from the germline V gene (reference sequence). The CDR3 region is CASSELAGGITGELFF. CDR3 sequence (DNA): TGTGCCAGCAGTGAACTAGCGGGAGGGATTACCGGGGAGCTGTTTTTT.

V and J are TRBV27 and TRBJ2-3; no clear D. CDR1 and CDR2 (germline): MNHEY, SMNVEV (reference sequence). V was trimmed by 6 bases and J by 2 bases, leaving 3 bases between them. The CDR3 has 11 amino acids. This CDR3 reads CASRYTDTQYF. The CDR3 coding sequence is TGTGCCAGCAGATACACAGATACGCAGTATTTT.

In this sample, this clone turned up once. The gene calls are TRBV10-3 and TRBJ1-5, with D perhaps matching TRBD1 (5 bases). Trimming took off 6 bases at V and 6 bases at J, with 21 bases between the two ends. Germline values: CDR1 ENHRY, CDR2 SYGVKD. CDR3 length: 16 amino acids. This CDR3 reads CAISDPTPGVSQPQHF. DNA for the CDR3: TGTGCCATCAGCGATCCAACCCCGGGGGTAAGTCAGCCCCAGCATTTT.

The chain is built from TRBV6-5 and TRBJ1-4, with D possibly matching TRBD1 (5 bases). Trimming left V 4 bases short and J 7 bases short, with 10 bases between. Looked up from germline, CDR1 is MNHEY and CDR2 is SVGAGI. The CDR3 runs 13 residues. The CDR3, as DNA: TGTGCCAGCAGTTTGATGGGGGGTGAAAAACTGTTTTTT. It yields the protein CASSLMGGEKLFF.

The chain combines TRBV30 with TRBJ2-7; D is ambiguous. The ends were cut back, 0 bases at V and 2 bases at J, with 11 bases in the middle. There are 14 residues in the CDR3. Germline V gene data show CDR1 as GTSNPN and CDR2 as SVGIG (reference sequence). This CDR3 reads CAWSVSMAPYEQYF. Written as DNA, the CDR3 is TGTGCCTGGAGTGTAAGCATGGCTCCCTACGAGCAGTACTTC.

The V and J genes are TRBV19 and TRBJ2-7; TRBD1 agrees at 7 bases. The CDR3 runs 15 residues. V lost 6 bases, J lost 2 bases, and 10 bases stayed unmatched. Germline V gene data show CDR1 as LNHDA and CDR2 as SQIVND (reference sequence). The DNA of the CDR3 is TGTGCCAGTAGCATCGACAGGGTAGGCCCCTACGAGCAGTACTTC. The encoded protein is CASSIDRVGPYEQYF.

V is TRBV4-3 and J is TRBJ1-6; D perhaps matches TRBD1 (5 bases). V was trimmed by 2 bases and J by 7 bases, leaving 12 bases between them. The CDR3 totals 15 residues. CDR1 is LGHNA and CDR2 is YSLEER in the germline V gene. In DNA form, the CDR3 reads TGCGCCAGCAGCCAAACCTCGGGGGTCAATTCACCCCTCCACTTT. Amino acids: CASSQTSGVNSPLHF.

This chain uses TRBV19 with TRBJ1-2, with D perhaps matching TRBD1 (6 bases). The CDR3 has 15 amino acids. CDR1 is LNHDA, CDR2 SQIVND, per germline (reference sequence). V was shortened by 3 bases and J by 6 bases, with 17 bases between the two germline ends. The CDR3 reads CASSIGLRGGDGYTF. As DNA, the CDR3 is TGTGCCAGTAGTATTGGGCTAAGGGGGGGAGATGGCTACACCTTC.

V gene TRBV7-9 combines with J gene TRBJ2-3, with a tentative D call TRBD2 (6 bases). V lost 4 bases, J lost 4 bases, and 9 bases lay in between. The CDR3 sequence is 13 residues long. Germline V lookup: CDR1 SEHNR, CDR2 FQNEAQ (reference sequence). The CDR3 DNA is TGTGCCAGCAGCTCTCTAGCGCCAGATACGCAGTATTTT. Translating gives CASSSLAPDTQYF.

This chain connects TRBV27 to TRBJ2-1; the match to TRBD1 covers 10 bases. CDR1 is MNHEY, CDR2 SMNVEV, per germline (reference sequence). V gave up 5 bases and J gave up 8 bases; unmatched junction bases: 6. The CDR3 is 14 amino acids. The chain's CDR3 is CASSGTGVGYEQFF. CDR3 coding DNA: TGTGCCAGCAGTGGGACAGGGGTAGGCTATGAGCAGTTCTTC.

On this clone: The same CDR3 is also encoded by other DNA sequences in this sample. The rearrangement uses TRBV2 and TRBJ1-4; D is unresolved. The CDR3 has 15 residues. Trimming took 3 bases from V and 3 from J, leaving 11 bases between them. CDR1 is SNHLY, CDR2 FYNNEI, per germline. The CDR3 sequence is CASSDGQNSNEKLFF. In DNA, the CDR3 is TGTGCCAGCAGTGATGGGCAGAATTCTAATGAAAAACTGTTTTTT.

The rearrangement uses TRBV15 and TRBJ1-2; D not certain. Trimming cost V 0 bases and J 4 bases, with 15 bases left between them. Germline assignment: CDR1 LNHNV and CDR2 YYDKDF (reference sequence). The CDR3 is made up of 16 amino acids. The CDR3 sequence is CATSRELGRRLYGYTF. CDR3 coding DNA: TGTGCCACCAGCAGAGAGTTAGGACGCCGCCTCTATGGCTACACCTTC.

This clone was recorded only once. This chain joins TRBV19 and TRBJ2-2; no clear D. Trimming removed 5 bases from V and 2 bases from J, with 9 bases in between. The CDR3 has 14 amino acids. Germline CDR1 and CDR2: LNHDA and SQIVND (reference sequence). The CDR3 loop is CASSLGINTGELFF. Here the CDR3 DNA reads TGTGCCAGTAGTCTGGGAATTAACACCGGGGAGCTGTTTTTT.

This sequence joins TRBV29-1 and TRBJ1-1; D gene uncertain. The CDR3 extends over 11 amino acids. Germline V gene sequence: CDR1 SQVTM, CDR2 ANQGSEA. Trimming took 7 bases from V and 7 from J, leaving 13 bases between them. As DNA, the CDR3 is TGCAGCGCCATGGCCCTCAATGAAGCTTTCTTT. Translating it yields CSAMALNEAFF.

The CDR3: CASSLGPGNEQYF. The CDR3 DNA follows: TGTGCCAGCAGCTTAGGACCAGGGAACGAGCAGTACTTC. The gene calls are TRBV11-2 and TRBJ2-5; a weak D match, TRBD1 (5 bases). The end of the DNA is better explained by TRBJ2-7, so the J call may be wrong. Germline-derived CDR1 and CDR2 are SGHAT and FQNNGV. CDR3 length: 13 amino acids.

This clone was recorded only once. V and J are TRBV27 and TRBJ2-1; TRBD2 matches at 7 bases. The junction had 7 bases not matched to a gene; V was cut back by 3 bases and J by 5 bases. Per germline, CDR1 MNHEY and CDR2 SMNVEV (reference sequence). This CDR3 spans 15 amino acids. The DNA for the CDR3 is TGTGCCAGCAGTTTTAGGACTAGATATCACAATGAGCAGTTCTTC. It encodes CASSFRTRYHNEQFF.

The chain links TRBV5-1 to TRBJ2-4; D possibly corresponds to TRBD2 (6 bases). CDR1 and CDR2 from the germline V gene are SGHRS and YFSETQ. There are 18 residues in the CDR3. V shed 1 base and J shed 4 bases, with 21 bases lying between them. The CDR3 loop reads CASSLPLADPKLKNIQYF. In nucleotides, the CDR3 is TGCGCCAGCAGCTTGCCACTAGCCGACCCGAAGTTAAAAAACATTCAGTACTTC.

This clone was seen a handful of times. The chain carries TRBV5-1 and TRBJ1-6; 8 nucleotides agree with TRBD1. Trimming cost V 6 bases and J 7 bases; bases outside gene matches: 6. The CDR3 has 14 residues. Germline V CDR1 and CDR2: SGHRS, YFSETQ. CDR3 amino acids: CASTVSGGNSPLHF. The CDR3 DNA sequence: TGCGCCAGCACTGTGTCAGGGGGCAATTCACCCCTCCACTTT.